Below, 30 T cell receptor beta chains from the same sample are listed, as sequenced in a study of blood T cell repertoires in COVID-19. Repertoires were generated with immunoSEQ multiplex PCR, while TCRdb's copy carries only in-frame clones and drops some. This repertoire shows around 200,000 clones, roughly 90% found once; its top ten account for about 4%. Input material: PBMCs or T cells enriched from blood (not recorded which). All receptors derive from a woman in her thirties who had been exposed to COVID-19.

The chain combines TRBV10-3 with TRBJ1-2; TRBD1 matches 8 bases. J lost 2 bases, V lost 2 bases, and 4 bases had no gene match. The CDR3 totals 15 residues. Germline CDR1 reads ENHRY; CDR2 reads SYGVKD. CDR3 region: CAISEDRGGNYGYTF. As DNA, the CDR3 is TGTGCCATCAGTGAGGACAGGGGAGGAAACTATGGCTACACCTTC.

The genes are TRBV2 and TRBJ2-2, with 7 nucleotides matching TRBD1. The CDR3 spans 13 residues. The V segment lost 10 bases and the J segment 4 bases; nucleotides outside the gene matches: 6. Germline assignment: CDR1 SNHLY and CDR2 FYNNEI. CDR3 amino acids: CATRTGSTGELFF. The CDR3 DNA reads TGTGCCACAAGGACAGGATCCACCGGGGAGCTGTTTTTT. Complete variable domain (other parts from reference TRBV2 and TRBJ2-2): EPEVTQTPSHQVTQMGQEVILRCVPISNHLYFYWYRQILGQKVEFLVSFYNNEISEKSEIFDDQFSVERPDGSNFTLKIRSTKLEDSAMYFCATRTGSTGELFFGEGSRLTVL.

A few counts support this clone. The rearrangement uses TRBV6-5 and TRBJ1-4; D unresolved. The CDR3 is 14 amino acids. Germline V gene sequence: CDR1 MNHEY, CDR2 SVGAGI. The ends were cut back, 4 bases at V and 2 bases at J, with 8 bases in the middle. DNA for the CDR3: TGTGCCAGCAGTTGGCGGGAGACTAATGAAAAACTGTTTTTT. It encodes CASSWRETNEKLFF.

The CDR3 reads CASSSHGSLGAFF. The CDR3 coding sequence is TGTGCCAGCAGCTCTCACGGGTCCCTCGGGGCTTTCTTT. V is TRBV7-2 and J is TRBJ1-1; D not resolved. CDR1 and CDR2 from the germline V gene are SGHTA and FQGNSA. V was shortened by 4 bases and J by 11 bases, with 17 bases between the two germline ends. The CDR3 extends over 13 amino acids. Full variable domain (outside the CDR3, taken from reference TRBV7-2 and TRBJ1-1): GAGVSQSPSNKVTEKGKDVELRCDPISGHTALYWYRQSLGQGLEFLIYFQGNSAPDKSGLPSDRFSAERTGGSVSTLTIQRTQQEDSAVYLCASSSHGSLGAFFGQGTRLTVV.

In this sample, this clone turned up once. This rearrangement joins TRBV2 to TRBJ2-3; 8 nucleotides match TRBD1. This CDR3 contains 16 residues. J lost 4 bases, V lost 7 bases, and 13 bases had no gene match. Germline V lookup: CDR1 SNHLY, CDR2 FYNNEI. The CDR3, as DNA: TGTGCCAGCACACCAGGGAGACAGGGGCGAGCAGATACGCAGTATTTT. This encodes CASTPGRQGRADTQYF.

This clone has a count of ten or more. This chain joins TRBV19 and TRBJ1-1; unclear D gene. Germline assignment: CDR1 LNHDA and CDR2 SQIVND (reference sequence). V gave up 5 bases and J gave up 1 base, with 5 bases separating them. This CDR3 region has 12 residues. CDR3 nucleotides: TGTGCCAGTAGTCATAGGAACACTGAAGCTTTCTTT. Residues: CASSHRNTEAFF.

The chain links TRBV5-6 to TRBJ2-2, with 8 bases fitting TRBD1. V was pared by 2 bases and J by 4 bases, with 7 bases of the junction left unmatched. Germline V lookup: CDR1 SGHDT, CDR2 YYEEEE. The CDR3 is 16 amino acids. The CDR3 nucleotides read TGTGCCAGCAGCTTCGACAGGGGATCCCGCACCGGGGAGCTGTTTTTT. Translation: CASSFDRGSRTGELFF.

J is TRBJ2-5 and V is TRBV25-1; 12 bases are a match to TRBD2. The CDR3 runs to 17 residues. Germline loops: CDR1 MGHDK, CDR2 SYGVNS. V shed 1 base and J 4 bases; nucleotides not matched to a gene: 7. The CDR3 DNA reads TGTGCCAGCAGTGAATTCTCTAGCGGGGGGGAGGTAGAGACCCAGTACTTC. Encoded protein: CASSEFSSGGEVETQYF.

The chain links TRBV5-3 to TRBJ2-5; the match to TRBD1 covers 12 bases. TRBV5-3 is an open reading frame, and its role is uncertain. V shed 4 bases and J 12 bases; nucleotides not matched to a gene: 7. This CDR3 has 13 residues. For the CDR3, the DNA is TGTGCCAGAAGCCGGGACAGGGGGCGACAGAAGTACTTC. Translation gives CARSRDRGRQKYF.

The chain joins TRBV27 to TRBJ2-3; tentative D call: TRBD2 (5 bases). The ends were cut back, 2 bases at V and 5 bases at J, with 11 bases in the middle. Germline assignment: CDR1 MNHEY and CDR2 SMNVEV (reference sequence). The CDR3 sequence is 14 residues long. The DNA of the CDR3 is TGTGCCAGCAGTTTAAGGGAGCGCTTAGATACGCAGTATTTT. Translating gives CASSLRERLDTQYF.

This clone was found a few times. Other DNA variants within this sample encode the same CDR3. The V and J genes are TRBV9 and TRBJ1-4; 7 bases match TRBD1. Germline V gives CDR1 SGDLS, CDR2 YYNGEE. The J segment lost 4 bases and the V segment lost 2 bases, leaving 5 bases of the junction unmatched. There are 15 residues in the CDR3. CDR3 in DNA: TGTGCCAGCAGCGTGGAGGGACAGCTTAATGAAAAACTGTTTTTT. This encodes CASSVEGQLNEKLFF.

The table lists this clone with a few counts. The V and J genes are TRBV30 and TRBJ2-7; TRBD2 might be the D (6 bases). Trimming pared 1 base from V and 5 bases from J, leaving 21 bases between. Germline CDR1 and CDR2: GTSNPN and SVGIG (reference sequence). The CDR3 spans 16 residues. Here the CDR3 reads CAWSAFRDSSLHEQYF. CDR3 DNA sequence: TGTGCCTGGAGTGCCTTCCGGGACTCCTCACTCCACGAGCAGTACTTC. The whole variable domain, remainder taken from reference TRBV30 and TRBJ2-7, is SQTIHQWPATLVQPVGSPLSLECTVEGTSNPNLYWYRQAAGRGLQLLFYSVGIGQISSEVPQNLSASRPQDRQFILSSKKLLLSDSGFYLCAWSAFRDSSLHEQYFGPGTRLTVT.

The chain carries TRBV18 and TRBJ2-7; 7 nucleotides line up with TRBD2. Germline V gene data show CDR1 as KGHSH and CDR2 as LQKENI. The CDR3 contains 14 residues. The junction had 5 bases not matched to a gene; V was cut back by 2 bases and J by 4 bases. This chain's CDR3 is CASSPDRGVYEQYF. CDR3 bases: TGTGCCAGCTCACCAGATCGGGGGGTATACGAGCAGTACTTC.

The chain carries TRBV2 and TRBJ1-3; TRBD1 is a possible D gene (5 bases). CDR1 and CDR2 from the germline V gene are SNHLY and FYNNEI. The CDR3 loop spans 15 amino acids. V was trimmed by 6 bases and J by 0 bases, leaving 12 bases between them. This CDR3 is CASRADRGSGNTIYF. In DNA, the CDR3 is TGTGCCAGCAGAGCCGACAGAGGCTCTGGAAACACCATATATTTT. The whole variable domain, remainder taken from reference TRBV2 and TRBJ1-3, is EPEVTQTPSHQVTQMGQEVILRCVPISNHLYFYWYRQILGQKVEFLVSFYNNEISEKSEIFDDQFSVERPDGSNFTLKIRSTKLEDSAMYFCASRADRGSGNTIYFGEGSWLTVV.

The CDR3 loop is CASSQERTPNNSPLHF. CDR3 coding DNA: TGTGCCAGCAGCCAAGAAAGGACACCGAATAATTCACCCCTCCACTTT. The chain links TRBV3-1 (or the pseudogene TRBV3-2) to TRBJ1-6; D might be TRBD1 (5 bases). Germline V CDR1 and CDR2: LGHDT, YNNKEL (reference sequence). V was shortened by 0 bases and J by 5 bases, with 11 bases between the two germline ends. The length of the CDR3 is 16 residues.

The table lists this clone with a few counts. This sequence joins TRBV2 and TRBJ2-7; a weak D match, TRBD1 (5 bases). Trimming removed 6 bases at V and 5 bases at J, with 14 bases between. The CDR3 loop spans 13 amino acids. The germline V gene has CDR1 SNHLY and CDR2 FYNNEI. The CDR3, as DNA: TGTGCCAGCAGCCTTGGGGCCGCCAACGAGCAGTACTTC. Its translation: CASSLGAANEQYF.

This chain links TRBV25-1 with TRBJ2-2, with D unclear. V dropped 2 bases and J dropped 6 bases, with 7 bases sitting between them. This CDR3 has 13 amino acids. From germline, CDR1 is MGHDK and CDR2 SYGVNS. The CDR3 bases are TGTGCCAGCAGTGAACTGGCAGCCGGGGAGCTGTTTTTT. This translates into CASSELAAGELFF. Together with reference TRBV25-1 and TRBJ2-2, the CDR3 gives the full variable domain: EADIYQTPRYLVIGTGKKITLECSQTMGHDKMYWYQQDPGMELHLIHYSYGVNSTEKGDLSSESTVSRIRTEHFPLTLESARPSHTSQYLCASSELAAGELFFGEGSRLTVL.

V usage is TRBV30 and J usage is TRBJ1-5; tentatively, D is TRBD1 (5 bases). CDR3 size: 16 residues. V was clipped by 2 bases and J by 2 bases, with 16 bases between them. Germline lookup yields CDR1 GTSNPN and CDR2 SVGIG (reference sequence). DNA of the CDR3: TGTGCCTGGAGTACGGCAGGGATATCTGGCAATCAGCCCCAGCATTTT. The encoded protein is CAWSTAGISGNQPQHF.

DNA of the CDR3: TGTGCCAGCAGCCACGACACAGGGAAGACTGAAGCTTTCTTT. As protein: CASSHDTGKTEAFF. V usage is TRBV3-1 (or the pseudogene TRBV3-2) and J usage is TRBJ1-1; D might be TRBD1 (6 bases). The V and J ends lost 3 bases and 5 bases respectively, with 13 bases between them. CDR3 length equals 14 residues. Germline V gene lookup returns CDR1 LGHDT and CDR2 YNNKEL (reference sequence).

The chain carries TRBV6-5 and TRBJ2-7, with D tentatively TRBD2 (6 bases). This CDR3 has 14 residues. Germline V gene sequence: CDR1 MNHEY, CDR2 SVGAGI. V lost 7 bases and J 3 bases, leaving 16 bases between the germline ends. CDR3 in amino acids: CASTPGVVGYEQYF. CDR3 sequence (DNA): TGTGCCAGCACCCCGGGGGTTGTTGGCTACGAGCAGTACTTC.

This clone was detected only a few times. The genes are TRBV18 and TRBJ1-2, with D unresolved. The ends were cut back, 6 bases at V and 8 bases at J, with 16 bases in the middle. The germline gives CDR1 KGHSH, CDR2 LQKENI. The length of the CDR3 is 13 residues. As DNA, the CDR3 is TGTGCCAGCTCTCACGACCGAAGGGAGGGCTACACCTTC. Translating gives CASSHDRREGYTF.

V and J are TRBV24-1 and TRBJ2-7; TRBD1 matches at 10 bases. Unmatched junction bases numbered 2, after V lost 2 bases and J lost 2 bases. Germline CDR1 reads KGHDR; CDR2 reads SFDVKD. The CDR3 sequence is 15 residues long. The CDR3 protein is CATSDSGTGAYEQYF. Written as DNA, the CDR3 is TGTGCCACCAGTGATTCCGGGACAGGGGCCTACGAGCAGTACTTC.

CDR3 sequence reads: CASSEDQETQYF. In nucleotides, the CDR3 is TGTGCCAGTAGTGAGGACCAAGAGACCCAGTACTTC. The chain joins TRBV19 to TRBJ2-5; D unresolved. There are 12 residues in the CDR3. Germline lookup yields CDR1 LNHDA and CDR2 SQIVND (reference sequence). Trimming took 5 bases from V and 0 from J, leaving 4 bases between them.

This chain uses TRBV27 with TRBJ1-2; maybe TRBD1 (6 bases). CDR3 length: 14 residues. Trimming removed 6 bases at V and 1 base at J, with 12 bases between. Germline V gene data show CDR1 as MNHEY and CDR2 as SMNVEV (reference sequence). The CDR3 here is CASRGGRRNYGYTF. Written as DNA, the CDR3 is TGTGCCAGCAGGGGGGGGCGACGTAACTATGGCTACACCTTC.

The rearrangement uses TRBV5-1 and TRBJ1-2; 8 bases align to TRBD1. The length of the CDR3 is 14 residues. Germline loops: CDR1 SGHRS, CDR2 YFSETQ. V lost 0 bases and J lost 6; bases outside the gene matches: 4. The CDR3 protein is CASSLAGGHHGYTF. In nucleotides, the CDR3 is TGCGCCAGCAGCTTGGCAGGGGGCCATCATGGCTACACCTTC.

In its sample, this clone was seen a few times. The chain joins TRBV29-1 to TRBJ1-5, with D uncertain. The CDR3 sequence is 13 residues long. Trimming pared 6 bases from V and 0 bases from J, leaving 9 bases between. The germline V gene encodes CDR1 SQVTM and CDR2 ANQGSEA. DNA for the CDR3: TGCAGCGTAGCGACTGATAGCAATCAGCCCCAGCATTTT. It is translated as CSVATDSNQPQHF.

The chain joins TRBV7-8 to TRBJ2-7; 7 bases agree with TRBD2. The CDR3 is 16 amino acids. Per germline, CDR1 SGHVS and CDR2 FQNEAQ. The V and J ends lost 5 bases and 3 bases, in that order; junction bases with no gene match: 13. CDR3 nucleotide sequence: TGTGCCAGCAGCCTAATGGGGGGAGGGGCTCGCTACGAGCAGTACTTC. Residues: CASSLMGGGARYEQYF.

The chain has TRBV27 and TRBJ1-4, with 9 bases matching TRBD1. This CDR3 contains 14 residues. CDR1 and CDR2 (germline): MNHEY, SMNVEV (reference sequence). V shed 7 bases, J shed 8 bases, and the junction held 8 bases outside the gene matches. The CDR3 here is CASTRTGDMEKLFF. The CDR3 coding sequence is TGTGCCAGCACCCGGACAGGGGATATGGAAAAACTGTTTTTT.

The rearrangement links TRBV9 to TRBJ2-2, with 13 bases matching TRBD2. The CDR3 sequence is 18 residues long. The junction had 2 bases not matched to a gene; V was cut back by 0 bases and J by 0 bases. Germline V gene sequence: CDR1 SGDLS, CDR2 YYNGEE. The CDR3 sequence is CASSVGLAGGSNTGELFF. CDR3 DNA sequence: TGTGCCAGCAGCGTAGGACTAGCGGGGGGATCGAACACCGGGGAGCTGTTTTTT.

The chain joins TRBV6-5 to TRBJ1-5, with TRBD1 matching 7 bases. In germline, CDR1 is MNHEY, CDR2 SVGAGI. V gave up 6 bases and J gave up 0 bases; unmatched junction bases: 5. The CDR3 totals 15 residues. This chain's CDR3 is CASRNRGYSNQPQHF. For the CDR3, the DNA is TGTGCCAGCAGGAACAGGGGATATAGCAATCAGCCCCAGCATTTT.